One sample yielded the 23 T cell receptor beta chains listed below, sequenced in a study of control samples from healthy donors and cancer patients. Produced via immunoSEQ multiplex PCR; TCRdb's table is partial and in-frame only. This table has about 150,000 clones, roughly 93% appearing once. Sequencing was carried out using blood. The receptors originated from a man younger than 35 in good health.

The gene calls are TRBV5-4 and TRBJ1-1, with 7 positions matching TRBD1. The germline V gene has CDR1 SGHNT and CDR2 YYREEE (reference sequence). The CDR3 extends over 15 amino acids. The junction had 8 bases not matched to a gene; V was cut back by 4 bases and J by 2 bases. The CDR3: CASSPETGSNTEAFF. For the CDR3, the DNA is TGTGCCAGCAGCCCGGAGACAGGGTCCAACACTGAAGCTTTCTTT.

This chain joins TRBV28 and TRBJ2-5; D is unresolved. This CDR3 has 11 residues. Deletions cut 6 bases from V and 5 bases from J, with 7 bases between. Germline V gene sequence: CDR1 MDHEN, CDR2 SYDVKM. CDR3 loop: CASRMSETQYF. The CDR3 DNA reads as TGTGCCAGCAGAATGAGTGAGACCCAGTACTTC. Variable domain in full (rest from reference TRBV28 and TRBJ2-5): DVKVTQSSRYLVKRTGEKVFLECVQDMDHENMFWYRQDPGLGLRLIYFSYDVKMKEKGDIPEGYSVSREKKERFSLILESASTNQTSMYLCASRMSETQYFGPGTRLLVL.

This clone was detected only once. The chain couples TRBV18 to TRBJ2-1; no definite D call. V lost 3 bases, J lost 4 bases, and 7 bases lay in between. Germline CDR1 KGHSH, CDR2 LQKENI. The length of the CDR3 is 13 residues. The CDR3 sequence: CASSPADYNEQFF. In DNA, the CDR3 is TGTGCCAGCTCACCGGCAGATTACAATGAGCAGTTCTTC.

V and J are TRBV9 and TRBJ2-7, with TRBD2 matching over 8 bases. The CDR3 has 15 residues. The germline V gene has CDR1 SGDLS and CDR2 YYNGEE. J lost 1 base, V lost 4 bases, and 7 bases had no gene match. CDR3 sequence reads: CASSFASGLSYEQYF. In nucleotides, the CDR3 is TGTGCCAGCAGCTTCGCTAGCGGGTTGTCCTACGAGCAGTACTTC.

The chain links TRBV15 to TRBJ1-5; D unclear. The CDR3 spans 16 residues. Germline values: CDR1 LNHNV, CDR2 YYDKDF (reference sequence). V shed 1 base and J shed 0 bases, with 10 bases lying between them. CDR3 in amino acids: CATSRAAAYSNQPQHF. In nucleotides, the CDR3 is TGTGCCACCAGCAGAGCCGCAGCCTATAGCAATCAGCCCCAGCATTTT. The full variable domain, completed using reference TRBV15 and TRBJ1-5, is DAMVIQNPRYQVTQFGKPVTLSCSQTLNHNVMYWYQQKSSQAPKLLFHYYDKDFNNEADTPDNFQSRRPNTSFCFLDIRSPGLGDTAMYLCATSRAAAYSNQPQHFGDGTRLSIL.

This chain connects TRBV24-1 to TRBJ2-7; D unclear. Germline V gene data show CDR1 as KGHDR and CDR2 as SFDVKD. V lost 5 bases, J lost 3 bases, and 13 bases lay in between. This CDR3 has 14 amino acids. The CDR3 sequence is CATSAAGRVYEQYF. The DNA for the CDR3 is TGTGCCACCAGTGCCGCAGGTCGGGTCTACGAGCAGTACTTC.

The chain uses TRBV9 and TRBJ2-3; D possibly uses TRBD1 or TRBD2 (5 bases each). V lost 0 bases, J lost 0 bases, and 11 bases lay in between. Germline values: CDR1 SGDLS, CDR2 YYNGEE. This CDR3 region has 16 residues. The CDR3 spells CASSVAGRKSTDTQYF. DNA of the CDR3: TGTGCCAGCAGCGTAGCGGGGCGGAAGAGCACAGATACGCAGTATTTT.

This rearrangement joins TRBV3-1 (or the pseudogene TRBV3-2) to TRBJ2-3, with no clear D. CDR1 and CDR2 (germline): LGHDT, YNNKEL (reference sequence). The CDR3 consists of 12 residues. Trimming took 4 bases from V and 1 from J, leaving 3 bases between them. The CDR3 reads CASSPRTDTQYF. Here the CDR3 DNA reads TGTGCCAGCAGCCCCCGCACAGATACGCAGTATTTT.

The V and J genes are TRBV27 and TRBJ2-1, with TRBD2 matching 8 bases. After removal of 8 bases from V and 1 base from J, the junction contained 4 bases not matched to a gene. This CDR3 is 14 amino acids long. Germline V gene data show CDR1 as MNHEY and CDR2 as SMNVEV (reference sequence). The DNA for the CDR3 is TGTGCCAGCCCCGGGACTAGTTCCTACAATGAGCAGTTCTTC. Translated, it gives CASPGTSSYNEQFF.

The J gene is TRBJ2-1, the V gene TRBV3-1 (or the pseudogene TRBV3-2); D perhaps matches TRBD2 (5 bases). The germline V and J ends were trimmed by 3 bases and 3 bases, with 12 bases remaining between them. Germline CDR1 reads LGHDT; CDR2 reads YNNKEL (reference sequence). CDR3 length equals 15 residues. The chain's CDR3 is CASSQSSNIYNEQFF. The CDR3 nucleotides read TGTGCCAGCAGCCAGTCTAGCAACATCTACAATGAGCAGTTCTTC.

This chain joins TRBV6-2 or TRBV6-3 and TRBJ1-1; unclear D gene. Trimming removed 2 bases at V and 2 bases at J, with 9 bases between. This CDR3 spans 14 amino acids. Germline CDR1 and CDR2: MNHEY and SVGEGT. DNA of the CDR3: TGTGCCAGCAGTTACCCCAAGGTTAACACTGAAGCTTTCTTT. Its translation is CASSYPKVNTEAFF.

In regard to this clone: A read error may account for a junction end that differs from germline. Other DNA sequences in the sample encode the same CDR3. This rearrangement joins TRBV7-7 to TRBJ2-7, with D possibly being TRBD1 (6 bases). Germline CDR1 SSHAT, CDR2 FNYEAQ (reference sequence). There are 14 residues in the CDR3. The DNA of the CDR3 is TGTGCTAGCAGCTTAGGCAGGGGATCCTACGAGCAGTACTTC. It is translated as CASSLGRGSYEQYF.

The V call is TRBV4-3, the J call TRBJ2-3; D is unresolved. Germline lookup yields CDR1 LGHNA and CDR2 YSLEER. The CDR3 length is 13 residues. V was trimmed by 6 bases and J by 0 bases, leaving 7 bases between them. The DNA for the CDR3 is TGCGCCAGCAGTCCCGGGAGCACAGATACGCAGTATTTT. Amino acids: CASSPGSTDTQYF.

The V call is TRBV5-1, the J call TRBJ1-4, with D perhaps matching TRBD1 (6 bases). CDR1 SGHRS and CDR2 YFSETQ come from the germline V gene. V was cut by 0 bases and J by 0 bases, with 12 bases left in between. The CDR3 is 17 amino acids. The chain's CDR3 is CASSLGRGHATNEKLFF. The CDR3 DNA reads as TGCGCCAGCAGCTTGGGCAGGGGTCATGCAACTAATGAAAAACTGTTTTTT.

V is TRBV19 and J is TRBJ1-5; no clear D. The V end lost 5 bases, the J end lost 6 bases, and 11 bases lay between the germline ends. The CDR3 has 13 residues. The germline gives CDR1 LNHDA, CDR2 SQIVND (reference sequence). CDR3 nucleotides: TGTGCCAGTAGTCCGACAAGGACTCAGCCCCAGCATTTT. The encoded protein is CASSPTRTQPQHF.

The chain employs TRBV4-3 and TRBJ2-7, with D possibly TRBD1 on 6 matching bases. This CDR3 is 14 amino acids long. Trimming took 3 bases from V and 3 from J, leaving 12 bases between them. Germline CDR1 is LGHNA and CDR2 is YSLEER. For the CDR3, the DNA is TGCGCCAGCAGCCACGAACAGGGAGACTACGAGCAGTACTTC. This sequence encodes CASSHEQGDYEQYF.

The CDR3 is CASRSGGTSGFNEQFF. The CDR3, as DNA: TGTGCCAGCAGGTCGGGGGGGACTAGCGGGTTCAATGAGCAGTTCTTC. The genes are TRBV28 and TRBJ2-1; 12 positions agree with TRBD2. Looked up from germline, CDR1 is MDHEN and CDR2 is SYDVKM. The CDR3 is 16 amino acids. Germline trimming cut 6 bases from V and 6 bases from J; bases unmatched to any gene: 9.

The chain joins TRBV7-3 to TRBJ2-1; D may correspond to TRBD1 or TRBD2 (5 bases each). This CDR3 comprises 12 residues. Germline V CDR1 and CDR2: SGHTA, FQGTGA. V lost 0 bases and J 12 bases, leaving 9 bases between the germline ends. CDR3 nucleotide sequence: TGTGCCAGCAGCTTAACGGGGACGGTGCAGTTCTTC. This gives the protein CASSLTGTVQFF.

CDR3 sequence (DNA): TGTGCCAGCAGCTCGGGACACCCTGGGCCGGGCACTGAAGCTTTCTTT. Translated: CASSSGHPGPGTEAFF. This sequence joins TRBV7-9 and TRBJ1-1, with a tentative D call TRBD1 (6 bases). Trimming took off 4 bases at V and 4 bases at J, with 19 bases between the two ends. The V gene's germline CDR1 is SEHNR and CDR2 FQNEAQ (reference sequence). This CDR3 comprises 16 residues.

The chain recombines TRBV29-1 with TRBJ1-1; 7 bases agree with TRBD1. V lost 6 bases to trimming and J lost 3 bases; unmatched junction nucleotides: 7. The CDR3 totals 13 residues. Per the germline V gene, CDR1 is SQVTM and CDR2 is ANQGSEA. CDR3 residues: CSVGDSWDTEAFF. The CDR3 bases are TGCAGCGTGGGGGACAGTTGGGACACTGAAGCTTTCTTT.

This sequence joins TRBV11-3 and TRBJ2-1; possible D gene TRBD2, 6 bases. The CDR3 extends over 15 amino acids. V lost 1 base to trimming and J lost 5 bases, with 12 bases between them. CDR1 and CDR2 (germline): SGHNT, YENEEA. The CDR3 sequence: CASSLGGGANNEQFF. The CDR3 DNA reads as TGTGCCAGCAGCTTAGGCGGAGGGGCCAACAATGAGCAGTTCTTC.

V and J are TRBV5-1 and TRBJ1-2, with D possibly TRBD1 on 5 matching bases. The germline V gene has CDR1 SGHRS and CDR2 YFSETQ. The CDR3 contains 16 residues. The V end was cut by 0 bases, the J end by 5 bases, with 17 bases between. CDR3 nucleotide sequence: TGCGCCAGCAGCTTGGGAGCCAGGGCGGATCGTTATGGCTACACCTTC. This translates into CASSLGARADRYGYTF. The entire variable domain, with the rest obtained from reference TRBV5-1 and TRBJ1-2, is as follows: KAGVTQTPRYLIKTRGQQVTLSCSPISGHRSVSWYQQTPGQGLQFLFEYFSETQRNKGNFPGRFSGRQFSNSRSEMNVSTLELGDSALYLCASSLGARADRYGYTFGSGTRLTVV.

This clone has only one observation. The CDR3 nucleotides are TGTGCCAGCAGCTTGCGGGATGCAGGGGCCACAGATACGCAGTATTTT. Protein: CASSLRDAGATDTQYF. The V gene is TRBV5-4, the J gene TRBJ2-3; TRBD1 might be the D (6 bases). Between the trimmed V and J ends, which lost 1 base and 2 bases, there was a span of 14 bases. This CDR3 contains 16 residues. Germline CDR1 is SGHNT and CDR2 is YYREEE (reference sequence).